One sample yielded the 24 T cell receptor beta chains listed below, sequenced in a study of blood T cell repertoires in COVID-19. Using immunoSEQ multiplex PCR, the repertoire was profiled, and TCRdb retains in-frame clones only, with some absent. The table includes roughly 200,000 clones, around three quarters detected once. Source material: peripheral blood. Receptors originate from a man aged 70-80 years with active or convalescent COVID-19.

The chain combines TRBV9 with TRBJ1-5; D ambiguous. The germline V gene has CDR1 SGDLS and CDR2 YYNGEE. Trimming left V 0 bases short and J 7 bases short, with 11 bases between. The CDR3 has 14 residues. For the CDR3, the DNA is TGTGCCAGCAGCGTAGCCAGGTCAAGACAGCCCCAGCATTTT. Its protein product is CASSVARSRQPQHF.

CDR3 amino acids: CASSYDRGRTGELFF. The CDR3, as DNA: TGTGCCAGCAGCTATGACAGGGGGCGAACCGGGGAGCTGTTTTTT. V is TRBV7-2 and J is TRBJ2-2; 10 positions match TRBD1. The CDR3 consists of 15 residues. V gave up 4 bases and J gave up 5 bases; unmatched junction bases: 4. CDR1 and CDR2 (germline): SGHTA, FQGNSA.

The table lists this clone with a count of one. This rearrangement joins TRBV5-1 to TRBJ1-2; D might be TRBD1 (6 bases). The CDR3 is made up of 14 amino acids. Germline CDR1 and CDR2: SGHRS and YFSETQ. V lost 0 bases and J lost 12, with 18 bases in between. CDR3 coding DNA: TGCGCCAGCAGCTTGGATTCTTTGGACAGCCAACACACCTTC. Its translation is CASSLDSLDSQHTF.

The chain links TRBV6-4 to TRBJ1-2; 7 bases are a match to TRBD1. The CDR3 contains 15 residues. J was trimmed by 4 bases and V by 6 bases; bases with no gene match: 11. CDR1 and CDR2 from the germline V gene are MRHNA and SNTAGT. The CDR3 sequence: CASSPGGQQTYGYTF. For the CDR3, the DNA is TGTGCCAGCAGCCCCGGGGGACAGCAAACCTATGGCTACACCTTC.

This clone has more than one count but fewer than ten. This sequence joins TRBV30 and TRBJ2-1, with D possibly matching TRBD2 (6 bases). V was cut by 3 bases and J by 12 bases, with 15 bases left in between. The CDR3 consists of 12 residues. CDR1 is GTSNPN and CDR2 is SVGIG in the germline V gene (reference sequence). The CDR3 bases are TGTGCCTGGAGGTCCGGGACTCTAGGGCAGTTCTTC. This encodes CAWRSGTLGQFF. Full variable domain (remainder filled in from reference TRBV30 and TRBJ2-1): SQTIHQWPATLVQPVGSPLSLECTVEGTSNPNLYWYRQAAGRGLQLLFYSVGIGQISSEVPQNLSASRPQDRQFILSSKKLLLSDSGFYLCAWRSGTLGQFFGPGTRLTVL.

Worth noting for this clone: This sample also contains other DNA sequences that code for the same CDR3. This sequence joins TRBV6-5 and TRBJ2-1, with D perhaps matching TRBD2 (5 bases). Trimming removed 1 base from V and 4 bases from J, with 11 bases in between. Germline V CDR1 and CDR2: MNHEY, SVGAGI. This CDR3 contains 15 residues. The CDR3 sequence is CASSYLAGSYNEQFF. The CDR3 DNA reads as TGTGCCAGCAGTTACTTGGCGGGTTCATACAATGAGCAGTTCTTC.

The chain is built from TRBV12-3 or TRBV12-4 and TRBJ2-7; 9 bases align to TRBD1. J gave up 3 bases and V 5 bases, and 2 bases lay outside the gene matches. The length of the CDR3 is 13 residues. The CDR3 region is CASSPDRGYEQYF. The CDR3 DNA reads as TGTGCCAGCAGTCCGGACAGGGGCTACGAGCAGTACTTC.

This rearrangement joins TRBV9 to TRBJ2-7; 8 bases match TRBD2. V lost 0 bases and J lost 0; bases outside the gene matches: 2. Germline V gene data show CDR1 as SGDLS and CDR2 as YYNGEE. The CDR3 consists of 15 residues. The CDR3 is CASSVAGGNSYEQYF. CDR3 nucleotides: TGTGCCAGCAGCGTAGCGGGGGGGAACTCCTACGAGCAGTACTTC. Together with reference TRBV9 and TRBJ2-7, the CDR3 gives the full variable domain: DSGVTQTPKHLITATGQRVTLRCSPRSGDLSVYWYQQSLDQGLQFLIQYYNGEERAKGNILERFSAQQFPDLHSELNLSSLELGDSALYFCASSVAGGNSYEQYFGPGTRLTVT.

V usage is TRBV20-1 and J usage is TRBJ2-7; D is perhaps TRBD1 (6 bases). Germline V CDR1 and CDR2: DFQATT, SNEGSKA (reference sequence). V was trimmed by 6 bases and J by 5 bases, leaving 11 bases between them. The CDR3 is 11 amino acids. The CDR3 protein is CSAVQGHEQYF. The CDR3 DNA is TGCAGTGCCGTACAGGGCCACGAGCAGTACTTC.

V usage is TRBV6-5 and J usage is TRBJ2-7; D is undetermined. The CDR3 runs 13 residues. Germline-derived CDR1 and CDR2 are MNHEY and SVGAGI. The ends were cut back, 6 bases at V and 0 bases at J, with 9 bases in the middle. The CDR3 DNA reads as TGTGCCAGCAGACCGGGTTACTCCTACGAGCAGTACTTC. Its protein product is CASRPGYSYEQYF.

The CDR3 nucleotides read TGTGCCAGCAGTTCCTTCACTAGCGGGAGAGCAGAGACCCAGTACTTC. It specifies CASSSFTSGRAETQYF. This rearrangement joins TRBV6-5 to TRBJ2-5, with TRBD2 identical over 11 bases. CDR3 length equals 16 residues. V trimming: 4 bases; J trimming: 4 bases; junction bases outside the gene matches: 8. CDR1 is MNHEY and CDR2 is SVGAGI in the germline V gene.

The rearrangement uses TRBV29-1 and TRBJ1-2, with 9 bases lining up with TRBD1. The CDR3 spans 13 residues. The germline gives CDR1 SQVTM, CDR2 ANQGSEA. J lost 4 bases, V lost 6 bases, and 6 bases had no gene match. The CDR3: CSVEDRGFYGYTF. As DNA, the CDR3 is TGCAGCGTAGAGGACAGGGGATTCTATGGCTACACCTTC. Using reference TRBV29-1 and TRBJ1-2 for the parts outside the CDR3, the full variable domain is SAVISQKPSRDICQRGTSLTIQCQVDSQVTMMFWYRQQPGQSLTLIATANQGSEATYESGFVIDKFPISRPNLTFSTLTVSNMSPEDSSIYLCSVEDRGFYGYTFGSGTRLTVV.

This clone came up a few times. The CDR3 is CASSLRGASWVEQFF. The DNA of the CDR3 is TGTGCCAGCAGCTTACGCGGGGCCTCATGGGTTGAGCAGTTCTTC. The genes are TRBV7-6 and TRBJ2-1; tentative D call: TRBD2 (6 bases). The V end lost 2 bases, the J end lost 9 bases, and 17 bases lay between the germline ends. CDR1 is SGHVS and CDR2 is FNYEAQ in the germline V gene. The CDR3 has 15 amino acids.

This sequence joins TRBV27 and TRBJ1-1; 7 bases match TRBD1. Trimming took 6 bases from V and 0 from J; bases not matched to a gene: 7. CDR1 and CDR2 from the germline V gene are MNHEY and SMNVEV (reference sequence). The CDR3 extends over 15 amino acids. The CDR3 DNA follows: TGTGCCAGCAGACAGGGACAGTTTCTGAACACTGAAGCTTTCTTT. This sequence encodes CASRQGQFLNTEAFF.

With regard to this clone: Sequence at one end of the junction differs from germline and may be a read error. This rearrangement joins TRBV6-5 to TRBJ2-7; 11 bases map to TRBD1. The CDR3 contains 15 residues. CDR1 is MNHEY, CDR2 SVGAGI, per germline. The CDR3 DNA reads as TGTGCCAGCAGTTGGAGGACAGGGGGCTCCCACGAGCAGTACTTC. Amino acids: CASSWRTGGSHEQYF.

V gene TRBV9 combines with J gene TRBJ1-2, with D maybe TRBD1 (5 bases). The length of the CDR3 is 11 residues. V was shortened by 8 bases and J by 3 bases, with 8 bases between the two germline ends. CDR1 and CDR2 from the germline V gene are SGDLS and YYNGEE. CDR3 amino acids: CASAGYYGYTF. CDR3 nucleotides: TGTGCCAGTGCAGGGTACTATGGCTACACCTTC.

The rearrangement uses TRBV19 and TRBJ1-4; TRBD1 agrees at 7 bases. The V gene's germline CDR1 is LNHDA and CDR2 SQIVND (reference sequence). The J segment lost 11 bases and the V segment lost 1 base, leaving 13 bases of the junction unmatched. This CDR3 region has 16 residues. DNA for the CDR3: TGTGCCAGTAGTATAGGCTTCAGGGGGGTTAAGTGGAAACTGTTTTTT. Protein sequence: CASSIGFRGVKWKLFF. The whole variable domain, remainder taken from reference TRBV19 and TRBJ1-4, is DGGITQSPKYLFRKEGQNVTLSCEQNLNHDAMYWYRQDPGQGLRLIYYSQIVNDFQKGDIAEGYSVSREKKESFPLTVTSAQKNPTAFYLCASSIGFRGVKWKLFFGSGTQLSVL.

The chain recombines TRBV11-2 with TRBJ2-7, with 8 bases matching TRBD2. This CDR3 spans 16 amino acids. The germline gives CDR1 SGHAT, CDR2 FQNNGV. V shed 5 bases and J 6 bases; nucleotides not matched to a gene: 15. The DNA for the CDR3 is TGTGCCAGCAGCCGTTTAGGACGGGCTACTAGCGGCGAGCAGTACTTC. This translates into CASSRLGRATSGEQYF.

The chain links TRBV28 to TRBJ2-3; tentatively, D is TRBD1 (6 bases). V was shortened by 11 bases and J by 7 bases, with 19 bases between the two germline ends. The CDR3 has 13 residues. Germline V gene sequence: CDR1 MDHEN, CDR2 SYDVKM. CDR3: CAGSSGTPNTQYF. CDR3 DNA sequence: TGTGCCGGCTCCTCCGGGACACCTAATACGCAGTATTTT.

The chain joins TRBV10-3 to TRBJ2-7, with D unresolved. The ends were cut back, 2 bases at V and 3 bases at J, with 8 bases in the middle. CDR1 ENHRY and CDR2 SYGVKD come from the germline V gene. The CDR3 runs 13 residues. The CDR3 protein is CAISEGQNYEQYF. The CDR3 region has the DNA TGTGCCATCAGTGAGGGTCAGAACTACGAGCAGTACTTC.

The chain has TRBV9 and TRBJ2-1; D is uncertain. Trimming pared 0 bases from V and 8 bases from J, leaving 3 bases between. Germline values: CDR1 SGDLS, CDR2 YYNGEE. The CDR3 extends over 11 amino acids. CDR3 DNA: TGTGCCAGCAGCGTAGACTATGAGCAGTTCTTC. Translation gives CASSVDYEQFF.

A remark on this clone: At one boundary the junction diverges from the germline segment, which might be a read error. The V gene is TRBV5-5, the J gene TRBJ2-2; 9 bases are a match to TRBD2. CDR1 is SGHKS and CDR2 is YYEKEE in the germline V gene (reference sequence). CDR3 length: 17 residues. The CDR3 reads CAPSWTPRGGAAGELFF. The CDR3, as DNA: TGCGCCCCCAGCTGGACCCCTCGCGGGGGGGCGGCCGGGGAGCTGTTTTTT.

This clone appeared a few times. This chain connects TRBV6-5 to TRBJ1-1, with D possibly TRBD1 on 5 matching bases. The CDR3 length is 13 residues. V lost 6 bases and J 4 bases, leaving 12 bases between the germline ends. The germline gives CDR1 MNHEY, CDR2 SVGAGI. The CDR3 protein is CASSPRQSTEAFF. Here the CDR3 DNA reads TGTGCCAGCAGCCCCCGACAGAGCACTGAAGCTTTCTTT.

V is TRBV5-4 and J is TRBJ1-1; tentative D call: TRBD1 (6 bases). Trimming took 7 bases from V and 0 from J, leaving 19 bases between them. Per the germline V gene, CDR1 is SGHNT and CDR2 is YYREEE (reference sequence). The CDR3 has 16 residues. The CDR3 is CASGRGGAPVNTEAFF. CDR3 coding DNA: TGTGCCAGCGGCCGAGGGGGGGCCCCTGTGAACACTGAAGCTTTCTTT.